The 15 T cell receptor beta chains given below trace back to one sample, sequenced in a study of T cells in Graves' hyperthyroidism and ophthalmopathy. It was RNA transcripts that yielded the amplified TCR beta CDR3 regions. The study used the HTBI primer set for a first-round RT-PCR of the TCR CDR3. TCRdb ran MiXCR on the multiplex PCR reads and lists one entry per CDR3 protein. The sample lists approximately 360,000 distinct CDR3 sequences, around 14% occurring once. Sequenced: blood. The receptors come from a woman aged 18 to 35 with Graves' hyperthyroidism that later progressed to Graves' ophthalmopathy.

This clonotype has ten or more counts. In DNA form, the CDR3 reads TGTGCCAGCAGTCCCTTAGACAGGAAAGCTTTCTTT. This codes for CASSPLDRKAFF. The rearrangement links TRBV6-1 to TRBJ1-1; a weak D match, TRBD1 (6 bases). Trimming stripped 5 bases from V and 9 bases from J, with 13 bases between. The CDR3 sequence is 12 residues long. From germline, CDR1 is MNHNS and CDR2 SASEGT.

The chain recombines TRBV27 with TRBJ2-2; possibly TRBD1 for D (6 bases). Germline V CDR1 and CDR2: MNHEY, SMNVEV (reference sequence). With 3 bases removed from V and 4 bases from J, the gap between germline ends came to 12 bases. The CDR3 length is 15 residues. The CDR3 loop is CASSLSLGGTGELFF. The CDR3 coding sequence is TGTGCCAGCAGTTTGTCCCTAGGGGGCACCGGGGAGCTGTTTTTT.

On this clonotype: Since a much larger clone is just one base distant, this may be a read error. The CDR3 DNA reads TGTGCCAGCAACCAGGGACAGTACCGCACAGATACGCAGTATTTT. Protein product: CASNQGQYRTDTQYF. The V and J genes are TRBV3-1 and TRBJ2-3, with TRBD1 identical over 7 bases. Germline assignment: CDR1 LGHDT and CDR2 YNNKEL (reference sequence). Unmatched junction bases numbered 8, after V lost 7 bases and J lost 1 base. The CDR3 length is 15 residues.

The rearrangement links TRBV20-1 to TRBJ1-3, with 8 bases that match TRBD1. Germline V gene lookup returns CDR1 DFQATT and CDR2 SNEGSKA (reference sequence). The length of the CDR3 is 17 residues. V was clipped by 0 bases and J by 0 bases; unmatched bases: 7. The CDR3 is CSARERTGFISGNTIYF. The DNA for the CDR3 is TGCAGTGCTAGAGAGCGGACAGGGTTTATCTCTGGAAACACCATATATTTT.

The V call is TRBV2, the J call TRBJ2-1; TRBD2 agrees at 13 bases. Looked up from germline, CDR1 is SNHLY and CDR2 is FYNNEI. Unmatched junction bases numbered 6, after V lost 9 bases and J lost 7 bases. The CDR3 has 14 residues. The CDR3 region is CASMGLAGMNEQFF. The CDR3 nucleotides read TGTGCCAGTATGGGACTAGCGGGGATGAATGAGCAGTTCTTC.

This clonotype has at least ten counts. CDR3 in DNA: TGTGCCAGCAAAGGCACGGAGCTGTTTTTT. Translation: CASKGTELFF. The chain recombines TRBV27 with TRBJ2-2; D uncertain. V was clipped by 7 bases and J by 10 bases, with 7 bases between them. CDR1 MNHEY and CDR2 SMNVEV come from the germline V gene (reference sequence). The CDR3 totals 10 residues.

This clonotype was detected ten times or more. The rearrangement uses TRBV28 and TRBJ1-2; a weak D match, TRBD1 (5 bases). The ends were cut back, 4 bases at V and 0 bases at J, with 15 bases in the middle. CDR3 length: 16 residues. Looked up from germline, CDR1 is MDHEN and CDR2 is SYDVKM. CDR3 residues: CASSSTRQTTNYGYTF. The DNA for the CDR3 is TGTGCCAGCAGTTCGACCCGACAGACTACTAACTATGGCTACACCTTC.

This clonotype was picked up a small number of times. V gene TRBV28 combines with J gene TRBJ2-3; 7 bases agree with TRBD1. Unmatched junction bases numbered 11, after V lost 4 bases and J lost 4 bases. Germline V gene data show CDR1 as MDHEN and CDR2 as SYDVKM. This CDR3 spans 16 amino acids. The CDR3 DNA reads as TGTGCCAGCAGTTCCCCCTTGAGGGGGCGCGCAGATACGCAGTATTTT. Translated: CASSSPLRGRADTQYF.

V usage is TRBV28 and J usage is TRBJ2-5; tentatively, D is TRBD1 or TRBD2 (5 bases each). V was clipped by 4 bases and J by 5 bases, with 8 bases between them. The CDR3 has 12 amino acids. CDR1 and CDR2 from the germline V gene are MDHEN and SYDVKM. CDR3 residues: CASSWGFETQYF. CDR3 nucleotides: TGTGCCAGCAGTTGGGGGTTTGAGACCCAGTACTTC.

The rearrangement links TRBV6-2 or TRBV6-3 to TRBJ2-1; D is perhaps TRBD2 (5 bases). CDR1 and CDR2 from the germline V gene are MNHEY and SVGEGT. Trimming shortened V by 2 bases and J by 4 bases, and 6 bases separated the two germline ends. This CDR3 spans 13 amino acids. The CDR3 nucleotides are TGTGCCAGCAGTTACCGGGATTACAATGAGCAGTTCTTC. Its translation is CASSYRDYNEQFF.

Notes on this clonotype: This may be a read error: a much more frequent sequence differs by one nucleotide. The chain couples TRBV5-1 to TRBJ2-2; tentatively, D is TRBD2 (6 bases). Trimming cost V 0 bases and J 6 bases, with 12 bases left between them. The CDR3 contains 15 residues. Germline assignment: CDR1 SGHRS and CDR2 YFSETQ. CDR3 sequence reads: CASSLATSRAGELFF. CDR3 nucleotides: TGCGCCAGCAGCTTGGCTACTAGCAGGGCCGGGGAGCTGTTTTTT.

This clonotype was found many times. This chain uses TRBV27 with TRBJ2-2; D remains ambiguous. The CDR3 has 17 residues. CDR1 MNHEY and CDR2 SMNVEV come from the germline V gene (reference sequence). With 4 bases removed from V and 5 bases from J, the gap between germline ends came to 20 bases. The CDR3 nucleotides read TGTGCCAGCAGTTCCCTGGACCCATTTGGGGTGACCGGGGAGCTGTTTTTT. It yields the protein CASSSLDPFGVTGELFF.

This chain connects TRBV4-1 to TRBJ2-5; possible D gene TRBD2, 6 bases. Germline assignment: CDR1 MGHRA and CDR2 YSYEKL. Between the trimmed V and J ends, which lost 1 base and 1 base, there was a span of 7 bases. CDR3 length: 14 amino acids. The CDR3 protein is CASSQGLGQETQYF. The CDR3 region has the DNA TGCGCCAGCAGCCAAGGACTAGGCCAAGAGACCCAGTACTTC.

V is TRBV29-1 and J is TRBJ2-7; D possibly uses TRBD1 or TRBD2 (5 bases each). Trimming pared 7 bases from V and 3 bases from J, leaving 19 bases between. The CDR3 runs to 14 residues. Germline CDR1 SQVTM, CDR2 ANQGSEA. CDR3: CSASLRDGGYEQYF. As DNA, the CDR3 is TGCAGCGCTTCCCTCCGGGACGGAGGCTACGAGCAGTACTTC.

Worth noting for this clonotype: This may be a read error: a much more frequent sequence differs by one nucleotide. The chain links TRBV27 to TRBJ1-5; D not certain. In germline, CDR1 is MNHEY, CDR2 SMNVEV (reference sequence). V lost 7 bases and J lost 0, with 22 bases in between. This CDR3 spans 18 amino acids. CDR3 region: CASNPSGVLTYSNQPQHF. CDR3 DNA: TGTGCCAGCAACCCCAGTGGGGTTCTGACTTATAGCAATCAGCCCCAGCATTTT.